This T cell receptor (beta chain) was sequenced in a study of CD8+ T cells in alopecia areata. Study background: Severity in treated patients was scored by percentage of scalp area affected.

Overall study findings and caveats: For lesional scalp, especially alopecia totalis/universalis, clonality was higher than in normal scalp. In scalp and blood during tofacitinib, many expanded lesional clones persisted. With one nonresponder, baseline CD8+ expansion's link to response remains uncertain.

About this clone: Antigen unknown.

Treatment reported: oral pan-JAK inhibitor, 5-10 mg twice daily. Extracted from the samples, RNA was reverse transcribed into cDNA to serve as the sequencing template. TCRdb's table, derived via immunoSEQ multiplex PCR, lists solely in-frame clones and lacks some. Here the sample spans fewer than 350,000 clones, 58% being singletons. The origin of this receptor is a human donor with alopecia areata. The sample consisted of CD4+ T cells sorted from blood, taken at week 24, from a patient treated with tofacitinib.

The CDR3 DNA sequence: TGTGCCAGCAACAGCGGCCCATTCGATGAGCAGTTCTTC. It codes for CASNSGPFDEQFF. The J gene is TRBJ2-1, the V gene TRBV9, with D perhaps matching TRBD2 (5 bases). CDR1 SGDLS and CDR2 YYNGEE come from the germline V gene. This CDR3 contains 13 residues. The ends were cut back, 6 bases at V and 8 bases at J, with 15 bases in the middle.